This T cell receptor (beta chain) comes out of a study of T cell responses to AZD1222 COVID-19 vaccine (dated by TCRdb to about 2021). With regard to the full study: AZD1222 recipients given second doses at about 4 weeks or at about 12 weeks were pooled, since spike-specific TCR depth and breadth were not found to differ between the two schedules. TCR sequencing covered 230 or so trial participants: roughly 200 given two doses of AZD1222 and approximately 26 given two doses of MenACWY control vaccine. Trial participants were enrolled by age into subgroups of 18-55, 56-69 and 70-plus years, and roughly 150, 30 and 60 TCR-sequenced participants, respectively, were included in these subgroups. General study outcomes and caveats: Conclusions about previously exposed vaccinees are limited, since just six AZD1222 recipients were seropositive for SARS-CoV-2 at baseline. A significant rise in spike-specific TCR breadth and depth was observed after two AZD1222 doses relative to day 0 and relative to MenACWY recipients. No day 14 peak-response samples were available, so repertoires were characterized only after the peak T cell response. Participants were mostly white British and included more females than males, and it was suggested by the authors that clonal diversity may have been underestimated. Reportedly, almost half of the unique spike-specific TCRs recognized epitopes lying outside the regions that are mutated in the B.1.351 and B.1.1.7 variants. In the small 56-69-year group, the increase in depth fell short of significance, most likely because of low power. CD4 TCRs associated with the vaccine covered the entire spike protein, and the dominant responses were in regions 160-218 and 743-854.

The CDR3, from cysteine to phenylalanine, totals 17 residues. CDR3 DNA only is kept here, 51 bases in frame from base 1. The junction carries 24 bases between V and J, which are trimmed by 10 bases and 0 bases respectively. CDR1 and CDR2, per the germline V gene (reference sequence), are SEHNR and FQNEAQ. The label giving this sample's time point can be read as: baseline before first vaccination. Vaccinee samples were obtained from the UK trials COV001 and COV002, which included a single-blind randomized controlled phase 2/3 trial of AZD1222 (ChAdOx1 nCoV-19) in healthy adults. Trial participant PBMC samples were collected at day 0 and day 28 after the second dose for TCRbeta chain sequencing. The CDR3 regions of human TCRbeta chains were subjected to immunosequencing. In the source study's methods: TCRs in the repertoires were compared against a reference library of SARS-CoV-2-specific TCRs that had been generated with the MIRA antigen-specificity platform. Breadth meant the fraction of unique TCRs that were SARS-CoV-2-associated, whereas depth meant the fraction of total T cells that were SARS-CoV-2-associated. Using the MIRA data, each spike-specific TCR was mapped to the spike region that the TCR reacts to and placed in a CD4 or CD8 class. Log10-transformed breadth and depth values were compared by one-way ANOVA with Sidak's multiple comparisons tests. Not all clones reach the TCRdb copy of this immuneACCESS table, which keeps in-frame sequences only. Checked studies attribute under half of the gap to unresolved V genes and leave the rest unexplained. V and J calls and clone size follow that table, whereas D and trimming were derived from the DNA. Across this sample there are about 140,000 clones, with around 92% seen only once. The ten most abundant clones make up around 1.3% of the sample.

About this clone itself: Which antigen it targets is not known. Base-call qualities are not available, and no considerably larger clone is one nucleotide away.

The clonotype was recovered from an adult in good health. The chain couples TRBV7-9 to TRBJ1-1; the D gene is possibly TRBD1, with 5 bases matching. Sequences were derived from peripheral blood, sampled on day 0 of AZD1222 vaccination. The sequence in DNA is TGTGCCACCTCGTTCGGGGGATTGGGCCCCATGAACACTGAAGCTTTCTTT. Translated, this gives CATSFGGLGPMNTEAFF.